These T cell receptor beta chains were read from a single sample in a study of blood T cell repertoires in COVID-19. TCRdb keeps only in-frame clones here, not all; method: immunoSEQ multiplex PCR. This table has hundreds of thousands of clones, 88% appearing once. The sample comprised PBMCs or T cells enriched from blood (not recorded which). The receptors shown here come from a woman aged 45-65 years with acute COVID-19. Each CDR3 is given with its conserved first and last residue. D genes are given only for firm matches. Some rows have no size entry. The others give once, few or many, or a class for an expanded clone.

abundance	d_gene	v_gene	j_gene	CDR3nt	CDR3aa
few	-	TRBV5-5	TRBJ2-7	TGTGCCAGCAGCCCCGGACGGGACACCTACGAGCAGTACTTC	CASSPGRDTYEQYF
few	-	TRBV19	TRBJ2-5	TGTGCCAGTAGCGCCCGAACACCCGAGACCCAGTACTTC	CASSARTPETQYF
-	-	TRBV7-2	TRBJ1-5	TGTGCCAGCAGCCATAACAGGTCGCCTCAGCCCCAGCATTTT	CASSHNRSPQPQHF
-	TRBD2	TRBV19	TRBJ2-7	TGTGCCAGTAGTAAAACAGGGACTAGCGGTACCTACGAGCAGTACTTC	CASSKTGTSGTYEQYF
-	TRBD2	TRBV28	TRBJ2-7	TGTGCCACCCTTCCCAGTGGGAGGGCCCATCGATTCTCCTACGAGCAGTACTTC	CATLPSGRAHRFSYEQYF
-	TRBD1	TRBV10-3	TRBJ2-2	TGTGCCATCAGAACGGACAGGGAGCCCACCGGGGAGCTGTTTTTT	CAIRTDREPTGELFF
-	-	TRBV19	TRBJ2-7	TGTGCCAGTAGTTTATTAGCGGACTCCTACGAGCAGTACTTC	CASSLLADSYEQYF
-	-	TRBV7-9	TRBJ1-1	TGTGCCAGCAGTCCCCTTCTACAGGGTCCCACTGAAGCTTTCTTT	CASSPLLQGPTEAFF
-	-	TRBV5-1	TRBJ2-7	TGCGCCAGCAGCCGGGGGACGACAGGGCCGGGCTTTGAGCAGTACTTC	CASSRGTTGPGFEQYF
-	-	TRBV29-1	TRBJ2-5	TGCAGCGTTGAAAGGGAGAAAGAGACCCAGTACTTC	CSVEREKETQYF
-	-	TRBV7-9	TRBJ1-2	TGTGCCAGCAGCTCCTCACAGATGCCCATAGTCTATGGCTACACCTTC	CASSSSQMPIVYGYTF
-	-	TRBV9	TRBJ2-2	TGTGCCAGCAGCGTATGGGAGCTAGCAAGTACCGGGGAGCTGTTTTTT	CASSVWELASTGELFF
-	-	TRBV6-4	TRBJ1-5	TGTGCCAGCAGTGTACCTGGGTTTTCGGGTAAAATGCTGCCCCAGCATTTT	CASSVPGFSGKMLPQHF
-	TRBD2	TRBV27	TRBJ2-2	TGTGCCAGCAGGACGGGACTAGCGGGAGTCCCCGGGGAGCTGTTTTTT	CASRTGLAGVPGELFF
once	-	TRBV6-5	TRBJ2-7	TGTGCCAGCAGTTACGATCGCGGGGTGGAAAACGAGCAGTACTTC	CASSYDRGVENEQYF
once	-	TRBV5-1	TRBJ1-1	TGCGCCAGCAGCTTGGGCCTCGTGGACAGACTTGAAGCTTTCTTT	CASSLGLVDRLEAFF
few	-	TRBV18	TRBJ1-1	TGTGCCAGCTCACCATGGCTCACTGAAGCTTTCTTT	CASSPWLTEAFF
-	-	TRBV19	TRBJ1-2	TGTACCAGTAGTATAGCCCGGGGAGGTGGCTACACCTTC	CTSSIARGGGYTF
-	TRBD1	TRBV6-5	TRBJ1-6	TGTGCCAGCAGTTACCCCCCAGACAGGGGTGTTTCACCCCTCCACTTT	CASSYPPDRGVSPLHF
-	TRBD2	TRBV7-3	TRBJ2-2	TGTGCCAGCAGCTCCCTAGCGGGGAGGTTGAACACCGGGGAGCTGTTTTTT	CASSSLAGRLNTGELFF
once	-	TRBV19	TRBJ1-2	TGTGCCAGTAGTATAGTTGGACAGCCGAACTATGGCTACACCTTC	CASSIVGQPNYGYTF
-	-	TRBV12-2	TRBJ1-5	TGTGCAAGTCGCTTAGCGCAAAGGGGCGCAGGAAATCAGCCCCAGCATTTT	CASRLAQRGAGNQPQHF
-	TRBD1	TRBV27	TRBJ1-2	TGTGCCAGCAGTAATGGACAGGGGTTGGGGTATGGCTACACCTTC	CASSNGQGLGYGYTF
-	TRBD2	TRBV4-2	TRBJ2-7	TGTGCCAGCAGCCAAGATCTAGCGGGGACCTACGAGCAGTACTTC	CASSQDLAGTYEQYF
-	TRBD1	TRBV28	TRBJ1-1	TGTGCCAGCAGTTTGGAGGGGGCGGGTGAAGCTTTCTTT	CASSLEGAGEAFF
-	TRBD1	TRBV6-4	TRBJ2-2	TGTGCCAGCAGTCCCGGACAGGGGGCCACCGGGGAGCTGTTTTTT	CASSPGQGATGELFF
-	TRBD1	TRBV19	TRBJ1-5	TGTGCCAGTAGTGTAGGACAGGGGGCGAGGATTTGGAGCAATCAGCCCCAGCATTTT	CASSVGQGARIWSNQPQHF
-	-	TRBV3-1/TRBV3-2	TRBJ1-5	TGTGCCGGAAGACAGGCAAATAGCAATCAGCCCCAGCATTTT	CAGRQANSNQPQHF
-	TRBD1	TRBV29-1	TRBJ2-2	TGCAGCGTTGGGACAGGGTCGAGCACCGGGGAGCTGTTTTTT	CSVGTGSSTGELFF
-	TRBD2	TRBV7-2	TRBJ2-5	TGTGCCAGCAGCTTAGCGGGCAGCGGGAGGTATTCAGAGACCCAGTACTTC	CASSLAGSGRYSETQYF
-	-	TRBV4-2	TRBJ1-2	TGTGCCAGCAGCCAAGAAAGTACGGTGCCGTCGGGCTACACCTTC	CASSQESTVPSGYTF
-	TRBD1	TRBV5-8	TRBJ1-2	TGTGCCAGCAGCTACGGACAGGGATGCACCTTC	CASSYGQGCTF
-	TRBD1	TRBV28	TRBJ1-1	TGTGCCAGCAGGCGGACAGGGGGGGTGAACACTGAAGCTTTCTTT	CASRRTGGVNTEAFF
-	-	TRBV30	TRBJ1-5	TGTGCCTGGAGTGGTGGGCCGAATCAGCCCCAGCATTTT	CAWSGGPNQPQHF
-	TRBD1	TRBV4-1	TRBJ2-1	TGCGCCAGCAGCCCTCCAGGGGGCTCCTACAATGAGCAGTTCTTC	CASSPPGGSYNEQFF
-	-	TRBV7-8	TRBJ1-2	TGTGCCAGCAGCCCCAATTGGGGGGGTGGGAACTATGGCTACACCTTC	CASSPNWGGGNYGYTF
-	-	TRBV27	TRBJ2-1	TGTGCCAGCAGTTTTTATAGCTCCCTCAATGAGCAGTTCTTC	CASSFYSSLNEQFF
-	TRBD2	TRBV4-1	TRBJ2-1	TGCGCCAGCAGCCTGGGAGGGCCTGGAAATGAGCAGTTCTTC	CASSLGGPGNEQFF
-	TRBD2	TRBV4-2	TRBJ2-1	TGTGCCAGCAGCCAAAAAGGGGCGGGAGGGATCGGGTCCTACAATGAGCAGTTCTTC	CASSQKGAGGIGSYNEQFF
-	TRBD2	TRBV3-1/TRBV3-2	TRBJ2-7	TGTGCCAGCAGCCAGACTAGCGGGAGTTCCTACGAGCAGTACTTC	CASSQTSGSSYEQYF
-	-	TRBV27	TRBJ1-5	TGTGCCAGCAGCCCTGGACAACTAGCAAATCAGCCCCAGCATTTT	CASSPGQLANQPQHF
-	-	TRBV5-4	TRBJ2-1	TGTGCCAGCAGCCAAAGTATCACAGGTTACTACAATGAGCAGTTCTTC	CASSQSITGYYNEQFF
-	TRBD1	TRBV30	TRBJ2-1	TGTGCCTCACGGAATTTCGCGGATCAGGGGGATGAGCAGTTCTTC	CASRNFADQGDEQFF
-	-	TRBV19	TRBJ2-3	TGTGCCAGCGGCACAGATACGCAGTATTTT	CASGTDTQYF
-	-	TRBV6-2/TRBV6-3	TRBJ1-6	TGTGCCAGCAGTTACGAGGCAGTTCCTAATTCACCCCTCCACTTT	CASSYEAVPNSPLHF
-	TRBD1	TRBV7-8	TRBJ1-1	TGTGCCAGCAGCTCCCCATCCGGACAGGGGAGTACTGAAGCTTTCTTT	CASSSPSGQGSTEAFF
-	-	TRBV5-1	TRBJ1-4	TGCGCCAGCAGCTTGGCCGGTCAGGGCAATGAAAAACTGTTTTTT	CASSLAGQGNEKLFF
-	TRBD1	TRBV14	TRBJ1-6	TGTGCCAGCAGCCAGAGACAGGGGGCATTATATAATTCACCCCTCCACTTT	CASSQRQGALYNSPLHF
-	TRBD2	TRBV11-3	TRBJ2-7	TGTGCCAGCAGCTCGCGCGGGGGGTTCGAGCAGTACTTC	CASSSRGGFEQYF